These 18 T cell receptor beta chains share one sample of origin, sequenced in a study of siplizumab effects on memory and regulatory T cells. Measured with immunoSEQ multiplex PCR; TCRdb has only the in-frame clones, and not every one. The sample has fewer than 120,000 clones; more than 90% are singletons. The sample consisted of CD4+ T cells sorted from blood. The receptors shown here come from a human donor in good health.

The chain recombines TRBV5-6 with TRBJ2-7; D gene uncertain. Between the trimmed V and J ends, which lost 4 bases and 0 bases, there was a span of 20 bases. The CDR3 totals 17 residues. The germline V gene encodes CDR1 SGHDT and CDR2 YYEEEE. The CDR3 reads CASSQRRTAYFSYEQYF. In DNA, the CDR3 is TGTGCCAGCAGCCAGCGCCGGACGGCTTATTTCTCCTACGAGCAGTACTTC.

The rearrangement joins TRBV4-1 to TRBJ2-5, with TRBD1 matching 8 bases. The germline gives CDR1 MGHRA, CDR2 YSYEKL. There are 15 residues in the CDR3. V was pared by 6 bases and J by 1 base, with 7 bases of the junction left unmatched. This chain's CDR3 is CASSTGQGLQETQYF. CDR3 in DNA: TGCGCCAGCAGTACTGGACAGGGTCTCCAAGAGACCCAGTACTTC.

The chain has TRBV29-1 and TRBJ2-3; 9 nucleotides line up with TRBD1. Trimming at V came to 1 base and at J to 4 bases, leaving 6 bases not matched to a gene. There are 15 residues in the CDR3. In germline, CDR1 is SQVTM, CDR2 ANQGSEA. CDR3 protein: CSVEGGQGASDTQYF. The CDR3 nucleotides read TGCAGCGTTGAAGGGGGACAGGGAGCCTCAGATACGCAGTATTTT.

This rearrangement joins TRBV10-3 to TRBJ2-3; D is undetermined. Germline CDR1 ENHRY, CDR2 SYGVKD. CDR3 length: 14 amino acids. Trimming cost V 5 bases and J 8 bases, with 17 bases left between them. DNA of the CDR3: TGTGCCATCAGTCCGGATGCTACCTCGGTTACGCAGTATTTT. This codes for CAISPDATSVTQYF.

This chain joins TRBV5-1 and TRBJ1-5; TRBD1 aligns across 8 bases. Per germline, CDR1 SGHRS and CDR2 YFSETQ. CDR3 size: 15 residues. V lost 0 bases to trimming and J lost 7 bases; unmatched junction nucleotides: 6. This CDR3 reads CASSLGTGGLQPQHF. DNA for the CDR3: TGCGCCAGCAGCTTGGGAACAGGGGGGTTACAGCCCCAGCATTTT.

The sample holds a few counts of this clone. The chain has TRBV20-1 and TRBJ2-1; TRBD2 matches at 7 bases. This CDR3 region has 10 residues. CDR1 DFQATT and CDR2 SNEGSKA come from the germline V gene (reference sequence). V trimming: 4 bases; J trimming: 10 bases; junction bases outside the gene matches: 1. CDR3 sequence: CSAKRGEQFF. CDR3 nucleotide sequence: TGCAGTGCTAAGCGGGGAGAGCAGTTCTTC.

CDR3: CASRRVPGQGTGELFF. CDR3 sequence (DNA): TGCGCCAGCAGGAGAGTCCCGGGACAAGGCACCGGGGAGCTGTTTTTT. V gene TRBV5-1 combines with J gene TRBJ2-2; TRBD1 might be the D (6 bases). The CDR3 has 16 amino acids. From germline, CDR1 is SGHRS and CDR2 YFSETQ. Trimming took off 5 bases at V and 4 bases at J, with 18 bases between the two ends. Drawing the rest from reference TRBV5-1 and TRBJ2-2, the complete variable domain is KAGVTQTPRYLIKTRGQQVTLSCSPISGHRSVSWYQQTPGQGLQFLFEYFSETQRNKGNFPGRFSGRQFSNSRSEMNVSTLELGDSALYLCASRRVPGQGTGELFFGEGSRLTVL.

The V call is TRBV2, the J call TRBJ1-1; 9 nucleotides align to TRBD1. The trim removed 6 bases at V and 4 bases at J, leaving 6 bases unmatched. CDR1 is SNHLY and CDR2 is FYNNEI in the germline V gene. CDR3 length equals 14 residues. The chain's CDR3 is CASSKETGGTEAFF. CDR3 coding DNA: TGTGCCAGCAGCAAAGAGACAGGGGGCACTGAAGCTTTCTTT. The full variable domain, rest sourced from reference TRBV2 and TRBJ1-1, is EPEVTQTPSHQVTQMGQEVILRCVPISNHLYFYWYRQILGQKVEFLVSFYNNEISEKSEIFDDQFSVERPDGSNFTLKIRSTKLEDSAMYFCASSKETGGTEAFFGQGTRLTVV.

J is TRBJ1-5 and V is TRBV25-1, with 7 bases aligning to TRBD1. Unmatched junction bases numbered 7, after V lost 4 bases and J lost 4 bases. CDR3 length equals 15 residues. CDR1 and CDR2 from the germline V gene are MGHDK and SYGVNS. CDR3 DNA sequence: TGTGCCAGCAGTGCCGGACAGGCCGAAAATCAGCCCCAGCATTTT. Translation: CASSAGQAENQPQHF.

The chain links TRBV9 to TRBJ2-1, with D hard to call. V was pared by 0 bases and J by 9 bases, with 4 bases between. CDR3 length equals 11 residues. Germline-derived CDR1 and CDR2 are SGDLS and YYNGEE. The CDR3: CASSVGGEQFF. CDR3 coding DNA: TGTGCCAGCAGCGTAGGTGGTGAGCAGTTCTTC.

The chain uses TRBV18 and TRBJ1-4; no reliable D call. V was trimmed by 0 bases and J by 0 bases, leaving 2 bases between them. The length of the CDR3 is 14 residues. Per the germline V gene, CDR1 is KGHSH and CDR2 is LQKENI. The CDR3 region is CASSPPATNEKLFF. In DNA form, the CDR3 reads TGTGCCAGCTCACCACCAGCAACTAATGAAAAACTGTTTTTT.

The rearrangement joins TRBV2 to TRBJ1-2, with TRBD1 identical over 8 bases. In germline, CDR1 is SNHLY, CDR2 FYNNEI. V lost 0 bases to trimming and J lost 5 bases; unmatched junction nucleotides: 14. The CDR3 loop spans 18 amino acids. DNA for the CDR3: TGTGCCAGCAGTGAAGCGCTTCAGGGGGCGCGGTTCCTTTATGGCTACACCTTC. Translation: CASSEALQGARFLYGYTF.

The rearrangement uses TRBV6-6 and TRBJ1-2; D ambiguous. The CDR3 is 12 residues long. V gave up 5 bases and J gave up 4 bases, with 8 bases separating them. CDR1 is MNHNY and CDR2 is SVGAGI in the germline V gene (reference sequence). The CDR3 reads CASSQDRYGYTF. The CDR3 DNA reads as TGTGCCAGCAGTCAAGACCGCTATGGCTACACCTTC.

The chain employs TRBV9 and TRBJ1-5; D is unclear. Per the germline V gene, CDR1 is SGDLS and CDR2 is YYNGEE. This CDR3 comprises 13 residues. V was trimmed by 3 bases and J by 7 bases, leaving 11 bases between them. The CDR3 nucleotides are TGTGCCAGCAGCGCCCGAAATGGCCAGCCCCAGCATTTT. This sequence encodes CASSARNGQPQHF.

The genes are TRBV5-8 and TRBJ2-5; 10 nucleotides line up with TRBD1. Looked up from germline, CDR1 is SGHTS and CDR2 is YDEGEE. V shed 4 bases, J shed 3 bases, and the junction held 3 bases outside the gene matches. The CDR3 totals 14 residues. In nucleotides, the CDR3 is TGTGCCAGCAGCATGGGACAGGGGAAAGAGACCCAGTACTTC. This gives the protein CASSMGQGKETQYF.

The chain carries TRBV9 and TRBJ2-5; 8 bases fit TRBD2. Germline assignment: CDR1 SGDLS and CDR2 YYNGEE. Germline trimming cut 3 bases from V and 5 bases from J; bases unmatched to any gene: 12. The length of the CDR3 is 16 residues. DNA of the CDR3: TGTGCCAGCAGCGCCGCGGGAGGAGAGTTCGGCGAGACCCAGTACTTC. Protein product: CASSAAGGEFGETQYF.

J is TRBJ2-3 and V is TRBV11-2; 13 positions match TRBD2. The length of the CDR3 is 16 residues. The V segment lost 8 bases and the J segment 5 bases; nucleotides outside the gene matches: 10. Germline assignment: CDR1 SGHAT and CDR2 FQNNGV. CDR3 region: CASQTSGRLSGDTQYF. The CDR3 DNA reads TGTGCCAGCCAGACTAGCGGGAGGCTCTCGGGAGATACGCAGTATTTT. Using reference TRBV11-2 and TRBJ2-3 for the parts outside the CDR3, the full variable domain is EAGVAQSPRYKIIEKRQSVAFWCNPISGHATLYWYQQILGQGPKLLIQFQNNGVVDDSQLPKDRFSAERLKGVDSTLKIQPAKLEDSAVYLCASQTSGRLSGDTQYFGPGTRLTVL.

This chain links TRBV5-1 with TRBJ2-7; 7 nucleotides align to TRBD1. The ends lost 4 bases at V and 5 bases at J; junction bases unmatched: 9. CDR1 is SGHRS and CDR2 is YFSETQ in the germline V gene. There are 14 residues in the CDR3. CDR3 sequence reads: CASSTRQGVHEQYF. For the CDR3, the DNA is TGCGCCAGCAGCACGAGACAGGGTGTACACGAGCAGTACTTC. Looking up the rest from reference TRBV5-1 and TRBJ2-7 gives the full variable domain: KAGVTQTPRYLIKTRGQQVTLSCSPISGHRSVSWYQQTPGQGLQFLFEYFSETQRNKGNFPGRFSGRQFSNSRSEMNVSTLELGDSALYLCASSTRQGVHEQYFGPGTRLTVT.